This T cell receptor (beta chain) was captured by sequencing in a study of blood T cell repertoires in COVID-19. Overall study: Collection of acute and convalescent COVID-19 samples took place in the United States, Italy and Spain.

The method was immunoSEQ multiplex PCR; TCRdb's version includes in-frame clones alone and lacks a portion of them. The repertoire holds approximately 250,000 clones, with around four fifths as singletons. Germline CDR1 is SNHLY and CDR2 is FYNNEI. This CDR3 comprises 13 residues. Trimming shortened V by 9 bases and J by 5 bases, and 14 bases separated the two germline ends. The clonotype comes from a man in his 60s with acute or convalescent COVID-19. The chain links TRBV2 to TRBJ2-1; D gene uncertain. Sequencing input: peripheral blood. The CDR3 here is CASTVEADNEQFF. CDR3 DNA: TGTGCCAGTACCGTCGAGGCGGACAATGAGCAGTTCTTC.